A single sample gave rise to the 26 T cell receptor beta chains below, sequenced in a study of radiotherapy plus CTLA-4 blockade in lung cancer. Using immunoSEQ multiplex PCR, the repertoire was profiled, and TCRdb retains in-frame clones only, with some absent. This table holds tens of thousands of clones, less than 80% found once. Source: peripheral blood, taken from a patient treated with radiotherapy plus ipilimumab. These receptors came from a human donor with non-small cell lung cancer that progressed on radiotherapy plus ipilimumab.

The CDR3 protein is CSVNGGGAYNEQFF. CDR3 DNA: TGCAGCGTCAACGGCGGGGGGGCCTACAATGAGCAGTTCTTC. The chain joins TRBV29-1 to TRBJ2-1, with TRBD2 matching over 9 bases. V was clipped by 6 bases and J by 2 bases; unmatched bases: 5. Germline-derived CDR1 and CDR2 are SQVTM and ANQGSEA. The CDR3 runs 14 residues.

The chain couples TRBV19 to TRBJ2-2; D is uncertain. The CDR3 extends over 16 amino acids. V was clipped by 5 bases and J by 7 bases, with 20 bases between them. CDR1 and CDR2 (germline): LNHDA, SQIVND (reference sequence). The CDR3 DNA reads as TGTGCCAGTAGTCCGAGCCTGACCGCTACTCTCGGGGAGCTGTTTTTT. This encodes CASSPSLTATLGELFF.

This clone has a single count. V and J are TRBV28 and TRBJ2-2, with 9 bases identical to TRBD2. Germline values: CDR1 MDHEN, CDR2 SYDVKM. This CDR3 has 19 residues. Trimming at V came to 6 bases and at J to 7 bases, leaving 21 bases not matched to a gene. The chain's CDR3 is CASSAPTPYAGGSGGELFF. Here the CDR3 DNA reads TGTGCCAGCAGCGCACCAACACCGTACGCGGGGGGGTCTGGCGGGGAGCTGTTTTTT.

The CDR3 DNA follows: TGTGCCAGCTCCCGAGGGAGAGGCACTGAAGCTTTCTTT. It codes for CASSRGRGTEAFF. This chain links TRBV19 with TRBJ1-1; D remains ambiguous. V gave up 9 bases and J gave up 4 bases, with 15 bases separating them. Germline V gene lookup returns CDR1 LNHDA and CDR2 SQIVND (reference sequence). CDR3 size: 13 residues.

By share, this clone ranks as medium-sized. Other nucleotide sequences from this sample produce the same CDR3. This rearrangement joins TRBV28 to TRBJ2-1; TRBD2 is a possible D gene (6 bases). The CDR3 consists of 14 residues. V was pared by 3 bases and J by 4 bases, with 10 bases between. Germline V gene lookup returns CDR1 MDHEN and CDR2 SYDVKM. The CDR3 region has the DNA TGTGCCAGCAGTTTGGGGGGAAGTTACAATGAGCAGTTCTTC. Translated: CASSLGGSYNEQFF.

The CDR3 coding sequence is TGTGCCAGCAGTGGGGACACCGGGGAGCTGTTTTTT. Translation gives CASSGDTGELFF. J is TRBJ2-2 and V is TRBV2; D not resolved. The V and J ends lost 4 bases and 3 bases respectively, with 3 bases between them. This CDR3 spans 12 amino acids. Germline V gives CDR1 SNHLY, CDR2 FYNNEI. The variable domain in full, with the rest retrieved from reference TRBV2 and TRBJ2-2, is EPEVTQTPSHQVTQMGQEVILRCVPISNHLYFYWYRQILGQKVEFLVSFYNNEISEKSEIFDDQFSVERPDGSNFTLKIRSTKLEDSAMYFCASSGDTGELFFGEGSRLTVL.

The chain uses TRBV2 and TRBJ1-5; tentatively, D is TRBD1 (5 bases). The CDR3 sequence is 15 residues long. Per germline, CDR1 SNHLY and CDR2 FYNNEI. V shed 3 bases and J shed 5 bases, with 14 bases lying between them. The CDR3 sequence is CASSEGEGRYQPQHF. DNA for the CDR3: TGTGCCAGCAGTGAGGGTGAGGGGAGGTATCAGCCCCAGCATTTT.

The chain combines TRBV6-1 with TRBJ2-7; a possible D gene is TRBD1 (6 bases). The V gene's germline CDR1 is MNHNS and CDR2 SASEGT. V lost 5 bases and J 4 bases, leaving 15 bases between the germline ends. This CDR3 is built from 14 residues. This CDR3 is CASSYRDNWYEQYF. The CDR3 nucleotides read TGTGCCAGCAGTTATAGGGACAATTGGTACGAGCAGTACTTC.

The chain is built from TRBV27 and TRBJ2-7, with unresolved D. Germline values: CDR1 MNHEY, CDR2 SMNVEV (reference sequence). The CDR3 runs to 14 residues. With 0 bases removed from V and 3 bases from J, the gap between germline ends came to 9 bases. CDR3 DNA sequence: TGTGCCAGCAGTTTATCGGCAGGATACTACGAGCAGTACTTC. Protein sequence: CASSLSAGYYEQYF.

The CDR3 DNA reads as TGTGCCAGCTCACCCCCTCAGACCGATAGCAATCAGCCCCAGCATTTT. Its translation is CASSPPQTDSNQPQHF. This rearrangement joins TRBV18 to TRBJ1-5; D gene unclear. CDR1 is KGHSH and CDR2 is LQKENI in the germline V gene. Trimming removed 3 bases at V and 0 bases at J, with 12 bases between. The CDR3 contains 16 residues.

The CDR3 DNA reads as TGTGCCAGCAGTGAATTAGGGACAGGTCCTCAAGAGACCCAGTACTTC. Protein: CASSELGTGPQETQYF. This chain joins TRBV2 and TRBJ2-5; TRBD1 matches 8 bases. V dropped 2 bases and J dropped 2; count of bases not matched to a gene: 7. The CDR3 has 16 residues. From germline, CDR1 is SNHLY and CDR2 FYNNEI.

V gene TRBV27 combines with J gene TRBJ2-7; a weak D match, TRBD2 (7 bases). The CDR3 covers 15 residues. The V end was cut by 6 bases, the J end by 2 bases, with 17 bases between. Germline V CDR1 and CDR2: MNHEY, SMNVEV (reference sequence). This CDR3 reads CASRPTGTNPYEQYF. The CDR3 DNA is TGTGCCAGCAGGCCAACAGGGACTAACCCCTACGAGCAGTACTTC.

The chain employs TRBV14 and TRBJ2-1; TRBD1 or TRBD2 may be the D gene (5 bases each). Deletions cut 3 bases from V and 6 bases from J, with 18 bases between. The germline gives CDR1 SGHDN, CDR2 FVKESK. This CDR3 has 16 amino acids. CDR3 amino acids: CASSQAGTLGRNEQFF. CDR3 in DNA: TGTGCCAGCAGCCAGGCCGGGACCCTGGGGCGCAATGAGCAGTTCTTC.

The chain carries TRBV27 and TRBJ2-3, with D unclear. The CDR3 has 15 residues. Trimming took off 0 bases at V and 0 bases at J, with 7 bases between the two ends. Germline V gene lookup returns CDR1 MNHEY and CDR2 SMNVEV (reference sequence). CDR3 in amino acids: CASSLSGSSTDTQYF. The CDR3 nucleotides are TGTGCCAGCAGTTTATCGGGCAGCAGCACAGATACGCAGTATTTT.

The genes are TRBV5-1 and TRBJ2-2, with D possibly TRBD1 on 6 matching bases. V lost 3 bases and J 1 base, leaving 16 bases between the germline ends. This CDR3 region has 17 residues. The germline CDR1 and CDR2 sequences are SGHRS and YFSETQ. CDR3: CASSSGQTFWNTGELFF. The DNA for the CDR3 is TGCGCCAGCAGCTCCGGACAGACGTTTTGGAACACCGGGGAGCTGTTTTTT.

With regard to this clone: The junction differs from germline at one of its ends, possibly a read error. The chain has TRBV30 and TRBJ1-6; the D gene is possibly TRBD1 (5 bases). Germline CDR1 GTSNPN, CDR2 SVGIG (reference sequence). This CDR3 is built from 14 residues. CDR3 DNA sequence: TGTGCCTGGGATACGACAGTAAGAGCTTCACCCCCCCACTTT. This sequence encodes CAWDTTVRASPPHF.

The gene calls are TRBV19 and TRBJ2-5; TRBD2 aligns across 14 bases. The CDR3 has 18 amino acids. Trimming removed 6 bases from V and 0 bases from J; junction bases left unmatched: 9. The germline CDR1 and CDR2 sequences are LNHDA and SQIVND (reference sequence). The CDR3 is CASSSTSGRARYQETQYF. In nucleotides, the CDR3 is TGTGCCAGTAGCTCGACTAGCGGGAGGGCCCGGTACCAAGAGACCCAGTACTTC.

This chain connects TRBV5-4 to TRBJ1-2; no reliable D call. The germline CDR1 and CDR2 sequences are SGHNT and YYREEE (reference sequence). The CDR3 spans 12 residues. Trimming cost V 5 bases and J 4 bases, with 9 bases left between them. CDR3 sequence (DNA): TGTGCCAGCAGTTTCAGGTCCTATGGCTACACCTTC. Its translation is CASSFRSYGYTF.

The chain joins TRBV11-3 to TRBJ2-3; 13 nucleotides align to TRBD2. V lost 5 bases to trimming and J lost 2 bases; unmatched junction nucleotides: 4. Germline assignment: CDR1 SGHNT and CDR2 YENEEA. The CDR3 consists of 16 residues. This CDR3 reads CASSPGTSGNTDTQYF. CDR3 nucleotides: TGTGCCAGCAGCCCCGGGACTAGCGGGAACACAGATACGCAGTATTTT.

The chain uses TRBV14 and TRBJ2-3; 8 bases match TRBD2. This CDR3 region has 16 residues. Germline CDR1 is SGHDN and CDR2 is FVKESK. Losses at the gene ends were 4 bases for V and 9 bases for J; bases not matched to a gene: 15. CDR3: CASSRYSGLGGETQYF. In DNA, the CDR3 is TGTGCCAGCAGCCGTTACTCGGGACTAGGGGGAGAAACGCAGTATTTT.

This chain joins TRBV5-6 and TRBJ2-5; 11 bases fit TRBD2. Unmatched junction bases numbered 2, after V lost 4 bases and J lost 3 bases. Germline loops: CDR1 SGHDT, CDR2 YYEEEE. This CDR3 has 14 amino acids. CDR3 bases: TGTGCCAGCAGCCCGGGACTAGCGGAAGAGACCCAGTACTTC. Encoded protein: CASSPGLAEETQYF.

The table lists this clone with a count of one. The CDR3 region has the DNA TGTGCCAGCTCACCACCGGGAGAACGAGCTTTCTTT. This encodes CASSPPGERAFF. The chain employs TRBV18 and TRBJ1-1; D remains ambiguous. This CDR3 is 12 amino acids long. Germline V gene lookup returns CDR1 KGHSH and CDR2 LQKENI. The germline V and J ends were trimmed by 0 bases and 10 bases, with 9 bases remaining between them.

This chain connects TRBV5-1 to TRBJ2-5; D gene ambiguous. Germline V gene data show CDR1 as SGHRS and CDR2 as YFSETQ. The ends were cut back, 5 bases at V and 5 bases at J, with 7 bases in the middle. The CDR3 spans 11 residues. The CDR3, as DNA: TGCGCCAGCAGAATGAGGGAGACCCAGTACTTC. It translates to CASRMRETQYF. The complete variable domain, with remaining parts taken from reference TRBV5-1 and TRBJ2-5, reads KAGVTQTPRYLIKTRGQQVTLSCSPISGHRSVSWYQQTPGQGLQFLFEYFSETQRNKGNFPGRFSGRQFSNSRSEMNVSTLELGDSALYLCASRMRETQYFGPGTRLLVL.

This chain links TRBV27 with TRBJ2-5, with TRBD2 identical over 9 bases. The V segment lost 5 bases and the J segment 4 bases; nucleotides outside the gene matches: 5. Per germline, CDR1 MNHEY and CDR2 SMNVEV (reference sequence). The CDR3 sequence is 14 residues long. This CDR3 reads CASSPGTSRETQYF. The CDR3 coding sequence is TGTGCCAGCAGTCCAGGGACTAGCAGAGAGACCCAGTACTTC.

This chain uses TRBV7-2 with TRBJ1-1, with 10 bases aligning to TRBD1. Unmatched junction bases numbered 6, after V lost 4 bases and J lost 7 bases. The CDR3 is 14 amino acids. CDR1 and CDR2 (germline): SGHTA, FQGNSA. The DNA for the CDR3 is TGTGCCAGCAGCTGGGGACAGGGGTTCAGTGAAGCTTTCTTT. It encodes CASSWGQGFSEAFF.

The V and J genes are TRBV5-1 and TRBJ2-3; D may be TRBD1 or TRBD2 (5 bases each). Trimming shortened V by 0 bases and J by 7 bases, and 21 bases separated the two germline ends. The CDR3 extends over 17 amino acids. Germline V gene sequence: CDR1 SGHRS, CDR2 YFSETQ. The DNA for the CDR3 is TGCGCCAGCAGCTTGGAGCGAGGCTCGGGACGAAAAAATACGCAGTATTTT. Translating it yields CASSLERGSGRKNTQYF.